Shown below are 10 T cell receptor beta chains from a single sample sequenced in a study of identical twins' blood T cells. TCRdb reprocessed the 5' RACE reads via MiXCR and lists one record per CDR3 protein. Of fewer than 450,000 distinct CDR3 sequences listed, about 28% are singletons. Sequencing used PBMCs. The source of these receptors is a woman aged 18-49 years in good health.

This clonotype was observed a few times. CDR3 region: CASSRSGTDTGELFF. The CDR3 bases are TGTGCCAGCAGCCGTTCCGGGACAGACACCGGGGAGCTGTTTTTT. This chain links TRBV7-3 with TRBJ2-2, with 7 nucleotides matching TRBD1. From germline, CDR1 is SGHTA and CDR2 FQGTGA. The V segment lost 5 bases and the J segment 3 bases; nucleotides outside the gene matches: 6. The CDR3 totals 15 residues.

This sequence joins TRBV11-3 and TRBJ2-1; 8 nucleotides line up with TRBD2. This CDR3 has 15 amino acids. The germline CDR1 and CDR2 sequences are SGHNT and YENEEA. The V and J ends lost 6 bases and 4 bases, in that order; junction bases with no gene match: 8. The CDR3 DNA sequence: TGTGCCAGCAGTCCCGGAAGCGGGAGTTACAATGAGCAGTTCTTC. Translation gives CASSPGSGSYNEQFF.

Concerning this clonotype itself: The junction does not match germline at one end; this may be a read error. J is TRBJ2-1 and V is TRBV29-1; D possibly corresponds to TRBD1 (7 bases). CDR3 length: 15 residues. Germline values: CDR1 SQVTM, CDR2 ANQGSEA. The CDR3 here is CSVGGARDSYNEQSF. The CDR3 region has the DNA TGCAGCGTTGGGGGGGCCCGGGACAGTTACAATGAGCAGTCCTTC.

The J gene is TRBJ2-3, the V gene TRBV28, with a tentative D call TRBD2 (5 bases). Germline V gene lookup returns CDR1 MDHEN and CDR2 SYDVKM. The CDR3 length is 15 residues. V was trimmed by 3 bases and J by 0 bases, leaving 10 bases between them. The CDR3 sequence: CASSLGADSTDTQYF. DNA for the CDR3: TGTGCCAGCAGTTTGGGAGCGGATAGCACAGATACGCAGTATTTT.

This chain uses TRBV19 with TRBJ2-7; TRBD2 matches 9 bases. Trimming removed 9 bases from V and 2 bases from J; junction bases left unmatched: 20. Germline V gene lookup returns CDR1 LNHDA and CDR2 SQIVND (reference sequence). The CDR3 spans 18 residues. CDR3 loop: CASSAGGATFPYTYEQYF. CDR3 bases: TGTGCCAGCAGCGCGGGGGGGGCAACCTTTCCATATACCTACGAGCAGTACTTC.

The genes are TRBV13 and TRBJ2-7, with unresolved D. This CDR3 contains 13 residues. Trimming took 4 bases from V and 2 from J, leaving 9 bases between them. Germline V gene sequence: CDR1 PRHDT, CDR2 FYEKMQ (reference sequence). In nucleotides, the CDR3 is TGTGCCAGCAGCTATGGGTTCCCCTACGAGCAGTACTTC. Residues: CASSYGFPYEQYF.

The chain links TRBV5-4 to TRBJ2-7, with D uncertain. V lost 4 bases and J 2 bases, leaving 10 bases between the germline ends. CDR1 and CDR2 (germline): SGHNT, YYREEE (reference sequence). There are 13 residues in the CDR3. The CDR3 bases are TGTGCCAGCAGCCTGGCCCTCACCTACGAGCAGTACTTC. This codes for CASSLALTYEQYF.

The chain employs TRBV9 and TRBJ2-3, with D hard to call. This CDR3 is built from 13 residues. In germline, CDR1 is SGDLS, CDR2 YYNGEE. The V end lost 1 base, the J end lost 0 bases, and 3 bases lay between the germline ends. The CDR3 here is CASSVTSTDTQYF. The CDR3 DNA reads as TGTGCCAGCAGCGTAACTAGCACAGATACGCAGTATTTT.

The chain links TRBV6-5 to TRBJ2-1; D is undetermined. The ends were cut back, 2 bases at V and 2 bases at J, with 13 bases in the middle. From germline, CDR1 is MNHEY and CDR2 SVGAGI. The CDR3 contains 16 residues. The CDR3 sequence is CASSYDVSRTYNEQFF. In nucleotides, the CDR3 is TGTGCCAGCAGTTACGATGTTAGCCGGACCTACAATGAGCAGTTCTTC.

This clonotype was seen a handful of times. The CDR3 reads CASSQETFGDFYSNQPQHF. Here the CDR3 DNA reads TGCGCCAGCAGCCAAGAAACGTTCGGGGACTTTTATAGCAATCAGCCCCAGCATTTT. V and J are TRBV4-3 and TRBJ1-5; tentatively, D is TRBD1 (5 bases). The CDR3 has 19 residues. Germline assignment: CDR1 LGHNA and CDR2 YSLEER. Deletions cut 0 bases from V and 0 bases from J, with 18 bases between.